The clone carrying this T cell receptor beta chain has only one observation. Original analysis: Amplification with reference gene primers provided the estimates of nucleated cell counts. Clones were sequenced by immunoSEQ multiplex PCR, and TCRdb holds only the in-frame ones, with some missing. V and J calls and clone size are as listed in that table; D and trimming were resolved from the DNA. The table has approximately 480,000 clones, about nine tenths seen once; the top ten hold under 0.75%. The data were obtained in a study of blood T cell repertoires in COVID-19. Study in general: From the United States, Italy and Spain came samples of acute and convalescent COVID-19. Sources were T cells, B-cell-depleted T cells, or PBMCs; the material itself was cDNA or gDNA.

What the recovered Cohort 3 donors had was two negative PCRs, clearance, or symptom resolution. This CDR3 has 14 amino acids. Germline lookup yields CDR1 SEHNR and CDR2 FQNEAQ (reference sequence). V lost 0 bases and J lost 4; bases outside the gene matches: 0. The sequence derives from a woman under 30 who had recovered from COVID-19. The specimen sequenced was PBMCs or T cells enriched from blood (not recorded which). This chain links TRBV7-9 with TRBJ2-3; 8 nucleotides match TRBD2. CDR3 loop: CASSLAGGADTQYF. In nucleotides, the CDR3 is TGTGCCAGCAGCTTAGCCGGGGGGGCAGATACGCAGTATTTT.